This TCR beta chain came from a study of OX40 agonist ivuxolimab in advanced cancers. Looking at the study overall: Of mixed ages from about 23 to 79 and averaging around 60 years, the group was more than 65% male. Study-wide points: Certain nonresponders likewise exhibited a low normalized T-cell clonal expansion.

Germline V CDR1 and CDR2: SGHVS, FQNEAQ. The V and J ends lost 5 bases and 6 bases, in that order; junction bases with no gene match: 3. There are 13 residues in the CDR3. TCRdb's table, derived via immunoSEQ multiplex PCR, lists solely in-frame clones and lacks some. The sample includes roughly 51,000 clones, approximately 88% of them seen just once. This clone was detected once. The antigen is unknown. Sequencing was performed on CD4+ or CD8+ T cells sorted from blood, taken in a trial of the OX40 agonist ivuxolimab. The clonotype comes from an adult with an advanced solid tumor such as melanoma, head and neck, liver or kidney cancer. This chain uses TRBV7-8 with TRBJ1-1; TRBD1 matches at 10 bases. The CDR3, as DNA: TGTGCCAGCAGCCTAGGGACAGGGGCTGAAGCTTTCTTT. Protein: CASSLGTGAEAFF. Looking up the rest from reference TRBV7-8 and TRBJ1-1 gives the full variable domain: GAGVSQSPRYKVAKRGQDVALRCDPISGHVSLFWYQQALGQGPEFLTYFQNEAQLDKSGLPSDRFFAERPEGSVSTLKIQRTQQEDSAVYLCASSLGTGAEAFFGQGTRLTVV.